The 21 T cell receptor beta chains presented below share a single source sample, sequenced in a study of shared clonotypes between healthy human individuals. Libraries were prepared by immunoSEQ multiplex PCR; TCRdb keeps only in-frame clonotypes and omits some of them. Of 2,500,000 or so clones listed, less than 95% were seen once; the top ten hold roughly 0.34%. What was sequenced was naive CD4+ T cells from PBMCs. Subset reported: CD45RA+ positively selected. The receptor set was obtained from a man younger than 30 in good health. Some clones in this sample may be carry-over from other donors' samples.

The genes are TRBV5-1 and TRBJ2-7; D is unresolved. This CDR3 contains 13 residues. V lost 4 bases, J lost 2 bases, and 10 bases lay in between. Germline V gene lookup returns CDR1 SGHRS and CDR2 YFSETQ. The CDR3 reads CASSPGPTYEQYF. CDR3 sequence (DNA): TGCGCCAGCAGCCCCGGGCCCACCTACGAGCAGTACTTC.

The genes are TRBV7-3 and TRBJ2-1; 7 bases fit TRBD1. The germline gives CDR1 SGHTA, CDR2 FQGTGA. The CDR3 has 15 amino acids. J was trimmed by 7 bases and V by 4 bases; bases with no gene match: 10. The CDR3 sequence: CASSSQTGPANEQFF. Here the CDR3 DNA reads TGTGCCAGCAGCTCGCAGACAGGGCCTGCGAATGAGCAGTTCTTC.

This chain links TRBV9 with TRBJ1-1, with TRBD1 matching 7 bases. The germline gives CDR1 SGDLS, CDR2 YYNGEE. Trimming removed 3 bases from V and 3 bases from J; junction bases left unmatched: 5. CDR3 size: 14 residues. The CDR3 DNA is TGTGCCAGCAGCGCCGGGGACAGATACACTGAAGCTTTCTTT. It specifies CASSAGDRYTEAFF.

This chain connects TRBV6-8 to TRBJ2-1, with TRBD2 as a possible D gene (6 bases). Germline CDR1 is MNHGY and CDR2 is SAAAGT. This CDR3 spans 16 amino acids. V shed 0 bases and J shed 5 bases, with 14 bases lying between them. The CDR3 DNA sequence: TGTGCCAGCAGTTACTCGATCCGGGAGTCTGACAATGAGCAGTTCTTC. Translation gives CASSYSIRESDNEQFF.

The chain has TRBV5-1 and TRBJ1-4; 8 bases map to TRBD1. This CDR3 comprises 15 residues. Germline V lookup: CDR1 SGHRS, CDR2 YFSETQ. The J segment lost 7 bases and the V segment lost 2 bases, leaving 7 bases of the junction unmatched. The CDR3: CASSFGETGAEKLFF. CDR3 bases: TGCGCCAGCAGCTTTGGTGAGACAGGGGCTGAAAAACTGTTTTTT.

The V gene is TRBV2, the J gene TRBJ2-1; 8 bases agree with TRBD2. Looked up from germline, CDR1 is SNHLY and CDR2 is FYNNEI. The CDR3 is 15 residues long. Trimming at V came to 6 bases and at J to 0 bases, leaving 4 bases not matched to a gene. The CDR3 sequence: CASSLSGGSYNEQFF. The CDR3 nucleotides are TGTGCCAGCAGCTTAAGCGGGGGCTCCTACAATGAGCAGTTCTTC.

The CDR3 nucleotides are TGTGCCTGGAATCCCTCCGGGTCCCCTCTGGGCTACACCTTC. This gives the protein CAWNPSGSPLGYTF. The gene calls are TRBV30 and TRBJ1-2; no reliable D call. Germline V lookup: CDR1 GTSNPN, CDR2 SVGIG (reference sequence). The germline V and J ends were trimmed by 4 bases and 8 bases, with 20 bases remaining between them. The CDR3 is made up of 14 amino acids.

The chain has TRBV5-1 and TRBJ2-2; 12 bases align to TRBD2. CDR1 and CDR2 (germline): SGHRS, YFSETQ. The CDR3 contains 15 residues. V trimming: 4 bases; J trimming: 7 bases; junction bases outside the gene matches: 5. This chain's CDR3 is CASSLAGGPFGELFF. The CDR3 nucleotides are TGCGCCAGCAGCCTAGCGGGAGGGCCTTTCGGGGAGCTGTTTTTT.

The J gene is TRBJ1-2, the V gene TRBV6-1, with TRBD1 matching 7 bases. J lost 8 bases, V lost 6 bases, and 9 bases had no gene match. Germline CDR1 is MNHNS and CDR2 is SASEGT. This CDR3 is 13 amino acids long. The CDR3 protein is CASSLTTGAGYTF. The CDR3 DNA is TGTGCCAGCAGCTTAACTACAGGGGCGGGCTACACCTTC.

V gene TRBV2 combines with J gene TRBJ1-3; 8 bases match TRBD1. From germline, CDR1 is SNHLY and CDR2 FYNNEI. J gave up 4 bases and V 7 bases, and 3 bases lay outside the gene matches. The CDR3 runs to 13 residues. The CDR3 is CASTGGAGNTIYF. CDR3 bases: TGTGCCAGCACAGGGGGCGCGGGAAACACCATATATTTT.

As to this clone: Other DNA sequences in this specimen translate into the identical CDR3. V and J are TRBV2 and TRBJ1-3, with D perhaps TRBD1 (6 bases). Germline CDR1 and CDR2: SNHLY and FYNNEI. This CDR3 is built from 16 residues. V was cut by 4 bases and J by 0 bases, with 13 bases left in between. The CDR3 DNA sequence: TGTGCCAGCAGTGCCGAGGGGGTTCGCTCTGGAAACACCATATATTTT. Translated, it gives CASSAEGVRSGNTIYF.

In regard to this clone: The junction does not match germline at one end; this may be a read error. The rearrangement joins TRBV6-1 to TRBJ1-1; no reliable D call. The CDR3 runs 10 residues. Germline V gene data show CDR1 as MNHNS and CDR2 as SASEGT. The CDR3 DNA reads as TGTGCCATGCCGGAACTGCGGTCGGACTTT. It translates to CAMPELRSDF.

This chain connects TRBV20-1 to TRBJ1-4; no firm D call. The CDR3 length is 10 residues. Trimming took off 5 bases at V and 7 bases at J, with 5 bases between the two ends. CDR1 is DFQATT and CDR2 is SNEGSKA in the germline V gene (reference sequence). This chain's CDR3 is CSAYSEKLFF. DNA of the CDR3: TGCAGTGCTTACAGTGAAAAACTGTTTTTT.

This clone was detected only once. The junction shows a germline mismatch at one end, possibly a read error. The chain combines TRBV5-1 with TRBJ2-7; D may be TRBD1 (6 bases). This CDR3 is built from 14 residues. Germline CDR1 reads SGHRS; CDR2 reads YFSETQ. CDR3 in amino acids: CTSRPGATTYEQYF. The DNA of the CDR3 is TGCACCAGCAGACCAGGGGCGACCACCTACGAGCAGTACTTC.

The rearrangement links TRBV9 to TRBJ2-6; D is perhaps TRBD2 (6 bases). The V end was cut by 0 bases, the J end by 10 bases, with 11 bases between. The germline CDR1 and CDR2 sequences are SGDLS and YYNGEE. CDR3 size: 14 residues. CDR3 sequence (DNA): TGTGCCAGCAGCGTAGTAGGAGGGTATAACGTCCTGACTTTC. Translation gives CASSVVGGYNVLTF.

This clone appeared a few times. The V and J genes are TRBV29-1 and TRBJ1-2; D is uncertain. The CDR3 spans 11 residues. Germline CDR1 reads SQVTM; CDR2 reads ANQGSEA. The chain's CDR3 is CTVGENYGYTF. CDR3 sequence (DNA): TGCACCGTGGGAGAGAACTATGGCTACACCTTC.

J is TRBJ1-1 and V is TRBV5-1; D is ambiguous. V lost 2 bases, J lost 1 base, and 12 bases lay in between. Germline loops: CDR1 SGHRS, CDR2 YFSETQ. This CDR3 is 15 amino acids long. The CDR3 spells CASSFGTGSNTEAFF. The CDR3 region has the DNA TGCGCCAGCAGCTTCGGTACGGGATCGAACACTGAAGCTTTCTTT. Full variable domain (outside the CDR3, taken from reference TRBV5-1 and TRBJ1-1): KAGVTQTPRYLIKTRGQQVTLSCSPISGHRSVSWYQQTPGQGLQFLFEYFSETQRNKGNFPGRFSGRQFSNSRSEMNVSTLELGDSALYLCASSFGTGSNTEAFFGQGTRLTVV.

The chain uses TRBV5-5 and TRBJ1-2; maybe TRBD1 (6 bases). V shed 4 bases and J shed 5 bases, with 12 bases lying between them. CDR1 is SGHKS, CDR2 YYEKEE, per germline (reference sequence). The CDR3 sequence is 13 residues long. The CDR3 DNA follows: TGTGCCAGCAGCCGGGACACCCTATATGGCTACACCTTC. This translates into CASSRDTLYGYTF. Full variable domain (rest looked up from reference TRBV5-5 and TRBJ1-2): DAGVTQSPTHLIKTRGQQVTLRCSPISGHKSVSWYQQVLGQGPQFIFQYYEKEERGRGNFPDRFSARQFPNYSSELNVNALLLGDSALYLCASSRDTLYGYTFGSGTRLTVV.

The chain employs TRBV5-1 and TRBJ2-1, with D uncertain. V gave up 6 bases and J gave up 6 bases, with 13 bases separating them. The CDR3 contains 13 residues. Germline values: CDR1 SGHRS, CDR2 YFSETQ. As DNA, the CDR3 is TGCGCCAGCACCTTTTCCCAAGCCAATGAGCAGTTCTTC. Translating gives CASTFSQANEQFF. The full variable domain, completed using reference TRBV5-1 and TRBJ2-1, is KAGVTQTPRYLIKTRGQQVTLSCSPISGHRSVSWYQQTPGQGLQFLFEYFSETQRNKGNFPGRFSGRQFSNSRSEMNVSTLELGDSALYLCASTFSQANEQFFGPGTRLTVL.

Turning to this clone: Other nucleotide sequences in the sample specify the same CDR3. In nucleotides, the CDR3 is TGTGCCAGCAGTGAAGAAATGAACACTGAAGCTTTCTTT. Translating it yields CASSEEMNTEAFF. The V call is TRBV2, the J call TRBJ1-1; D gene unclear. V dropped 1 base and J dropped 0 bases, with 3 bases sitting between them. Germline CDR1 reads SNHLY; CDR2 reads FYNNEI. There are 13 residues in the CDR3.

The chain uses TRBV19 and TRBJ2-7; tentatively, D is TRBD2 (6 bases). The V end was cut by 5 bases, the J end by 4 bases, with 27 bases between. Germline CDR1 reads LNHDA; CDR2 reads SQIVND (reference sequence). There are 18 residues in the CDR3. DNA of the CDR3: TGTGCCAGTAGTGGGTTAATAGCGGACGGTTTTTACTTGTACGAGCAGTACTTC. This codes for CASSGLIADGFYLYEQYF.